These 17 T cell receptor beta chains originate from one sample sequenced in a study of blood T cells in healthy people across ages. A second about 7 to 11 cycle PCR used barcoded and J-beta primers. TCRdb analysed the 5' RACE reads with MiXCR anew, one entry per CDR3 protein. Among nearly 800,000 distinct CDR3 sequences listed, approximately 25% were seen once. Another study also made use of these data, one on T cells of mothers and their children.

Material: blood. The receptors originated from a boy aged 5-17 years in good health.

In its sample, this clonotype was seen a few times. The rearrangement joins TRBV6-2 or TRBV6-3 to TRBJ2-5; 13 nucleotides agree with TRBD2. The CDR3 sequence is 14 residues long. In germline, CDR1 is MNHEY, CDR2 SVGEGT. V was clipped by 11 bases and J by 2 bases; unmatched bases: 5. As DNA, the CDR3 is TGTGCCTCCGAGGGACTAGCGGGGCAAGAGACCCAGTACTTC. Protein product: CASEGLAGQETQYF.

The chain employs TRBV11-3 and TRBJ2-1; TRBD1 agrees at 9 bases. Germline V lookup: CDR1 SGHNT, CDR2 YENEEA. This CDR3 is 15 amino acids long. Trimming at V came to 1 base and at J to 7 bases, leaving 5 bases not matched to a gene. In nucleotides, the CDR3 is TGTGCCAGCAGCTTAGGGGACAGGGTTTTAAATGAGCAGTTCTTC. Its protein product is CASSLGDRVLNEQFF.

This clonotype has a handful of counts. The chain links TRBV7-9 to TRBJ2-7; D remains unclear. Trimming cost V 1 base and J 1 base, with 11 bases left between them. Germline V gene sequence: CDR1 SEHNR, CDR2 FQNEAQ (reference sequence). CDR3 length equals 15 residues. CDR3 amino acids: CASSLVERGSYEQYF. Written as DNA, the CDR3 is TGTGCCAGCAGCTTAGTTGAGCGTGGATCCTACGAGCAGTACTTC.

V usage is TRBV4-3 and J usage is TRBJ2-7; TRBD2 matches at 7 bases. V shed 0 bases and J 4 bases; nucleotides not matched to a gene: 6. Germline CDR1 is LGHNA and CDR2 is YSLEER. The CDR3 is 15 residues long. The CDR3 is CASSQDWEGRYEQYF. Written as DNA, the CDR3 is TGCGCCAGCAGCCAAGATTGGGAGGGGAGGTACGAGCAGTACTTC.

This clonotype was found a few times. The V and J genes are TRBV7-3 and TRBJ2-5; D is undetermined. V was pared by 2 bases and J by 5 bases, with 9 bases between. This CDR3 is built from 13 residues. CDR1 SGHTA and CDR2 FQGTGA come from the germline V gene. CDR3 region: CASSLGAWETQYF. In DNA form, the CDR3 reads TGTGCCAGCAGCTTAGGTGCCTGGGAGACCCAGTACTTC.

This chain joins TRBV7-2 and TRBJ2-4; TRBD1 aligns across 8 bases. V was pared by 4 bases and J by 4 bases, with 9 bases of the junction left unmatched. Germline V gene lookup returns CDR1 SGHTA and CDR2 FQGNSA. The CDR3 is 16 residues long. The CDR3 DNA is TGTGCCAGCAGCTCTAGACAGGGGAGTGCAAAAAACATTCAGTACTTC. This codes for CASSSRQGSAKNIQYF.

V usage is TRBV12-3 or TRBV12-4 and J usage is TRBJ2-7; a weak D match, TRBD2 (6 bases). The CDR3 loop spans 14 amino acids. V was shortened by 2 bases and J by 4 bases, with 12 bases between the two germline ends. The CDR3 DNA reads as TGTGCCAGCAGTTTATTGGGACTCATATACGAGCAGTACTTC. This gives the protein CASSLLGLIYEQYF.

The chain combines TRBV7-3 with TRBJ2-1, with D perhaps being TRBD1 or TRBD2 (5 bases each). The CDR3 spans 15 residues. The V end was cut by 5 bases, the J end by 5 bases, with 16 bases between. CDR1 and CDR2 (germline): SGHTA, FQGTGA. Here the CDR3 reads CASSRGASSNNEQFF. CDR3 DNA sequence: TGTGCCAGCAGCAGAGGGGCTAGCAGTAACAATGAGCAGTTCTTC.

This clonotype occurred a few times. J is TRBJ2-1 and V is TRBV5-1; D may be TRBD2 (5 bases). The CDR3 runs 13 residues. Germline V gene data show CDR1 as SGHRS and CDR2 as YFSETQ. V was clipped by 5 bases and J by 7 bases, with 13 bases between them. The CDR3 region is CASSHTRFNEQFF. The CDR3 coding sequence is TGCGCCAGCAGTCATACTAGATTTAATGAGCAGTTCTTC.

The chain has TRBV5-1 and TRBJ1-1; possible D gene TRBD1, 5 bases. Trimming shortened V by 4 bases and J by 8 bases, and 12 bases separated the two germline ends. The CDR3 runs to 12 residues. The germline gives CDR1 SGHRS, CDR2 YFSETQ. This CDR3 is CASSPRGHEAFF. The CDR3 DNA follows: TGCGCCAGCAGCCCCCGTGGACACGAAGCTTTCTTT.

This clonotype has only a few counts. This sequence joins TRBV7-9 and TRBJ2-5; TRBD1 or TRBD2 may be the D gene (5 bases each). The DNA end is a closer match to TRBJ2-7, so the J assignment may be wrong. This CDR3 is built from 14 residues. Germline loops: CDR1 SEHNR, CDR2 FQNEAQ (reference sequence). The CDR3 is CASSLDPGLGEQYF. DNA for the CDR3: TGTGCCAGCAGCTTAGATCCGGGGCTGGGCGAGCAGTACTTC.

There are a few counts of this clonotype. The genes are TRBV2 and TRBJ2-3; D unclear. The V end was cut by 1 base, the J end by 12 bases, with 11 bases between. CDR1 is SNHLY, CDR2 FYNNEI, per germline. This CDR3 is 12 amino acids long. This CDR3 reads CASSEGVGSQYF. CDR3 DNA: TGTGCCAGCAGTGAAGGTGTAGGAAGCCAGTATTTT.

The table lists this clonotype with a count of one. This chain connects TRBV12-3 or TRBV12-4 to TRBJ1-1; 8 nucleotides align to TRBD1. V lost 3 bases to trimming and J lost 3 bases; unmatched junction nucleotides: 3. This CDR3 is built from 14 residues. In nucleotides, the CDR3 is TGTGCCAGCAGTTTTCAGGGGGCAGACACTGAAGCTTTCTTT. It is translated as CASSFQGADTEAFF.

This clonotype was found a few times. CDR3 DNA: TGCAGCGTTGAGGATAGTGATGAGCAGTTCTTC. This sequence encodes CSVEDSDEQFF. V and J are TRBV29-1 and TRBJ2-1; D unclear. This CDR3 region has 11 residues. Trimming removed 3 bases at V and 8 bases at J, with 8 bases between. Looked up from germline, CDR1 is SQVTM and CDR2 is ANQGSEA.

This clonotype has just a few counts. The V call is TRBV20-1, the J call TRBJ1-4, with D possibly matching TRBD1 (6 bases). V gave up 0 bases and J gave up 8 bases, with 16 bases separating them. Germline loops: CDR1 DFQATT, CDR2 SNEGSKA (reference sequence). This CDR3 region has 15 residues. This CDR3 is CSARDLQGLGEKLFF. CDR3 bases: TGCAGTGCTAGAGATCTCCAGGGGCTAGGGGAAAAACTGTTTTTT.

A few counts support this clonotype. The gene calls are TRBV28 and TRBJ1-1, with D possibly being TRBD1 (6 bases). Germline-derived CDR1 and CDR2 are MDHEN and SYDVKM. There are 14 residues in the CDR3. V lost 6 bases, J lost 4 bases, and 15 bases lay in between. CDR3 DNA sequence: TGTGCCAGCAGACTCACCACAGGGATCACTGAAGCTTTCTTT. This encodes CASRLTTGITEAFF.

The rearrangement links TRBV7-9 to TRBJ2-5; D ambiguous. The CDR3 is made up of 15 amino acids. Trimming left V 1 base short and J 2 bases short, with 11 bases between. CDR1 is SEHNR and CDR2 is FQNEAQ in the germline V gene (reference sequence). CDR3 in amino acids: CASSLVLSSQETQYF. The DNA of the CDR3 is TGTGCCAGCAGCTTAGTTTTGTCTTCACAAGAGACCCAGTACTTC.